A selection of T cell receptor beta chains follows, all from one sample in a study of identical twins. TCRdb passed the 5' RACE reads through MiXCR, listing each CDR3 protein once. The sample yields around 550,000 distinct CDR3 sequences, 12% to 15% seen once. The sample was also reused in another study, on yellow fever vaccine responses in identical twins.

Source material: CD4+ T cells sorted from blood. The receptors were gathered from a woman under 30 in good health. The CDR3 runs from the conserved cysteine through the conserved F or W. D genes are given only for firm matches. Size values are once, few and many counts, or a class for expanded clones, and some rows have none.

V: TRBV3-1
J: TRBJ1-5
D: NA
size: few
DNA: TGTGCCAGCAGCCCATTACAGGGTCCGAATCAGCCCCAGCATTTT
CDR3: CASSPLQGPNQPQHF

V: TRBV5-1
J: TRBJ2-6
D: NA
size: NA
DNA: TGCGCCAGCAGCTTAGAGTTATCTGGGGCCAACGTCCTGACTTTC
CDR3: CASSLELSGANVLTF

V: TRBV12-3/TRBV12-4
J: TRBJ2-7
D: NA
size: few
DNA: TGTGCCAGCAGTCCCCCGACAGTAACATATCCCTACGAGCAGTACTTC
CDR3: CASSPPTVTYPYEQYF

V: TRBV20-1
J: TRBJ2-1
D: TRBD2
size: few
DNA: TGCAGTGCCTTTTCCCTCGGGGGGGCCTCCTACAATGAGCAGTTCTTC
CDR3: CSAFSLGGASYNEQFF

V: TRBV5-6
J: TRBJ2-1
D: NA
size: few
DNA: TGTGCCAGCAGCTTGGGGGTAGCAGGCGAGCAGTTCTTC
CDR3: CASSLGVAGEQFF

V: TRBV29-1
J: TRBJ2-6
D: NA
size: NA
DNA: TGCAGCGTCAACGTTGGTGAGGGGGGCCCTGGGGCCAACGTCCTGACTTTC
CDR3: CSVNVGEGGPGANVLTF

V: TRBV3-1
J: TRBJ2-2
D: TRBD2
size: NA
DNA: TGTGCCAGCAGCAATAGCGGGACCCTCACCGGGGAGCTGTTTTTT
CDR3: CASSNSGTLTGELFF

V: TRBV6-2/TRBV6-3
J: TRBJ2-1
D: NA
size: few
DNA: TGTGCCAGCAGTTACGCAGGGGTCGATGAGCAGTTCTTC
CDR3: CASSYAGVDEQFF

V: TRBV18
J: TRBJ2-3
D: NA
size: many
DNA: TGTGCCAGCAGCCCCAGACGCACAGATACGCAGTATTTT
CDR3: CASSPRRTDTQYF

V: TRBV2
J: TRBJ1-1
D: TRBD1
size: NA
DNA: TGTGCCAGCAGTGAAGCGACAGGGGGCAACACTGAAGCTTTCTTT
CDR3: CASSEATGGNTEAFF

V: TRBV6-5
J: TRBJ2-7
D: NA
size: NA
DNA: TGTGCCAGCACCAACCAGGGGTACGAGCAGTACTTC
CDR3: CASTNQGYEQYF

V: TRBV3-1
J: TRBJ2-3
D: NA
size: NA
DNA: TGTGCCAGCAGCCAAAGTTCTCGCGCCACAGATACGCAGTATTTT
CDR3: CASSQSSRATDTQYF

V: TRBV5-6
J: TRBJ2-1
D: NA
size: few
DNA: TGTGCCAGCACGATAACCCTACTGGGCTACAATGAGCAGTTCTTC
CDR3: CASTITLLGYNEQFF

V: TRBV25-1
J: TRBJ2-1
D: NA
size: NA
DNA: TGTGCCAGCAGTGAACTTACTGAGGGACCCACGCCGGAGAGCTCCTACAATGAGCAGTTCTTC
CDR3: CASSELTEGPTPESSYNEQFF

V: TRBV5-5
J: TRBJ1-4
D: NA
size: NA
DNA: TGTGCCAGCAGCTTAAAAAGAGCGTCTAATGAAAAACTGTTTTTT
CDR3: CASSLKRASNEKLFF

V: TRBV12-3/TRBV12-4
J: TRBJ2-4
D: NA
size: many
DNA: TGTGCCAGCGGAACCCAAAACATTCAGTACTTC
CDR3: CASGTQNIQYF

V: TRBV3-1
J: TRBJ2-1
D: TRBD2
size: few
DNA: TGTGCCAGCAGGCAAGGGGCCCCAGCCCCGACAGGTCATAGCGGGACCGCTGAGCAGTTCTTC
CDR3: CASRQGAPAPTGHSGTAEQFF

V: TRBV12-3/TRBV12-4
J: TRBJ1-2
D: NA
size: many
DNA: TGTGCCAGCAGTTGGCAGTCCTATGGCTACACCTTC
CDR3: CASSWQSYGYTF

V: TRBV5-1
J: TRBJ2-3
D: TRBD1
size: few
DNA: TGCGCCAGCAGCTCCCGGGACAGCTACACAGATACGCAGTATTTT
CDR3: CASSSRDSYTDTQYF

V: TRBV19
J: TRBJ1-5
D: NA
size: few
DNA: TGTGCCAGTAGTATAGTCAGCGATCAGCCCCAGCATTTT
CDR3: CASSIVSDQPQHF

V: TRBV12-3/TRBV12-4
J: TRBJ2-1
D: NA
size: few
DNA: TGTGCCAGCAGCCAAAGGGGGGTGGAAGAGCAGTTCTTC
CDR3: CASSQRGVEEQFF

V: TRBV24-1
J: TRBJ2-7
D: NA
size: NA
DNA: TGTGCCACCAGTGATTTAACAGGGTGGGAGCAGTACTTC
CDR3: CATSDLTGWEQYF

V: TRBV5-1
J: TRBJ1-2
D: NA
size: NA
DNA: TGCGCCAGCAGCTCTCAGGGGCACGAGGGCTACACCTTC
CDR3: CASSSQGHEGYTF

V: TRBV10-3
J: TRBJ2-6
D: NA
size: few
DNA: TGTGCCGCCGGACAGCACTCTGGGGCCAACGTCCTGACTTTC
CDR3: CAAGQHSGANVLTF

V: TRBV5-1
J: TRBJ2-6
D: NA
size: few
DNA: TGCGCCAGCAGCTTTGACAGCTCTGGGGCCAACGTCCTGACTTTC
CDR3: CASSFDSSGANVLTF

V: TRBV18
J: TRBJ2-1
D: NA
size: few
DNA: TGTGCCAGCTCACCGGAACAGGGACTCTCCTACAATGAGCAGTTCTTC
CDR3: CASSPEQGLSYNEQFF

V: TRBV28
J: TRBJ2-6
D: NA
size: NA
DNA: TGTGCCAGCAGTCCGATGACAGGAATCCACGTCCTGACTTTC
CDR3: CASSPMTGIHVLTF

V: TRBV29-1
J: TRBJ2-1
D: TRBD2
size: NA
DNA: TGCAGCGTCCAGACTAGCGGAACCTGGGGTGAGCAGTTCTTC
CDR3: CSVQTSGTWGEQFF

V: TRBV12-3/TRBV12-4
J: TRBJ1-2
D: NA
size: NA
DNA: TGTGCCAGCAGTTTCGACAATCGGGGCTACACCTTC
CDR3: CASSFDNRGYTF

V: TRBV5-1
J: TRBJ2-1
D: NA
size: many
DNA: TGCGCCAGCAGCTTCGTGGCTTCCGTAGCGCAGTTCTTC
CDR3: CASSFVASVAQFF

V: TRBV28
J: TRBJ2-1
D: NA
size: NA
DNA: TGTGCCAGCAGTTTAAAGTATGAGCAGTTCTTC
CDR3: CASSLKYEQFF

V: TRBV20-1
J: TRBJ2-2
D: TRBD2
size: few
DNA: TGCAGTGCCCCTGGCGGGGGGGGCACCGGGGAGCTGTTTTTT
CDR3: CSAPGGGGTGELFF

V: TRBV6-1
J: TRBJ1-5
D: NA
size: few
DNA: TGTGCCAGCAGTGGGGGGGACGGTAGCAATCAGCCCCAGCATTTT
CDR3: CASSGGDGSNQPQHF

V: TRBV23-1
J: TRBJ2-3
D: TRBD1
size: NA
DNA: TGCGCCAGCAGTCGTGGAATGGGACAGTCTAGCACAGATACGCAGTATTTT
CDR3: CASSRGMGQSSTDTQYF

V: TRBV12-3/TRBV12-4
J: TRBJ2-4
D: TRBD1
size: NA
DNA: TGTGCCAGCAGTTTCTACCCCCAGGGGGCGAAGGGGAACATTCAGTACTTC
CDR3: CASSFYPQGAKGNIQYF

V: TRBV7-9
J: TRBJ2-7
D: NA
size: NA
DNA: TGTGCCAGCAGCTGGGCCTACGAGCAGTACTTC
CDR3: CASSWAYEQYF

V: TRBV28
J: TRBJ2-1
D: NA
size: few
DNA: TGTGCCAGCAGTTTATGGGCAGCTGGGGGCGCCTACAATGAGCAGTTCTTC
CDR3: CASSLWAAGGAYNEQFF